This T cell receptor (beta chain) is from a study of naive and memory T cell subsets. Overall study findings and caveats: Delayed type IV hypersensitivity infiltration was taken to explain higher tuberculin-site TCR counts. The RNA method is potentially sensitive to activation and differentiation changes.

This clonotype was detected many times. What it binds is unknown. A much bigger clone sits one base away, suggesting this may be a read error. Treatment in this sample: skin biopsy from PPD injection site in Mantoux-positive individual. Unsorted total RNA, 1 to 1000 ng, was DNase treated before reverse transcription. Tuberculin skin test biopsies were taken where PPD was injected in Mantoux-positive people. Alpha and beta constant region primers primed reverse transcription for blood and skin samples. Ligated cDNA underwent four rounds of PCR with nested alpha and beta constant region primers and SP2. TCRdb ran MiXCR on the UMI-ligation and nested PCR reads and lists one entry per CDR3 protein. This sample has about 20,000 distinct CDR3 sequences, with about a tenth found just once. CDR3 size: 15 residues. Unmatched junction bases numbered 11, after V lost 7 bases and J lost 6 bases. CDR1 and CDR2 from the germline V gene are MGHDK and SYGVNS.

The J gene is TRBJ2-1, the V gene TRBV25-1; 8 bases align to TRBD2. This TCR was sampled from an adult in good health. The sample was skin, taken from a tuberculin skin test site. The CDR3 is CASTQPGLGSNEQFF. The CDR3 nucleotides are TGTGCCAGCACCCAACCGGGACTAGGTAGCAATGAGCAGTTCTTC.